Reported below is one TCR beta chain. The V gene's germline CDR1 is SGHDT and CDR2 YYEEEE. CDR3 length equals 15 residues. The ends lost 2 bases at V and 5 bases at J; junction bases unmatched: 8. This sample is part of a study of blood T cell repertoires in COVID-19. Data came from immunoSEQ multiplex PCR; TCRdb stores just in-frame clones and leaves some out. The sample contains 280,000 or so clones, 90% of which appear only once. Participants reported their clinical history, and cohort assignment relied on those reports. The chain uses TRBV5-6 and TRBJ2-7, with 9 nucleotides matching TRBD1. The specimen sequenced was PBMCs or T cells enriched from blood (not recorded which). The clonotype originates from a woman aged 18 to 35 with acute COVID-19. This CDR3 reads CASSLTGTGSHEQYF. For the CDR3, the DNA is TGTGCCAGCAGCTTAACCGGGACAGGGTCCCACGAGCAGTACTTC.